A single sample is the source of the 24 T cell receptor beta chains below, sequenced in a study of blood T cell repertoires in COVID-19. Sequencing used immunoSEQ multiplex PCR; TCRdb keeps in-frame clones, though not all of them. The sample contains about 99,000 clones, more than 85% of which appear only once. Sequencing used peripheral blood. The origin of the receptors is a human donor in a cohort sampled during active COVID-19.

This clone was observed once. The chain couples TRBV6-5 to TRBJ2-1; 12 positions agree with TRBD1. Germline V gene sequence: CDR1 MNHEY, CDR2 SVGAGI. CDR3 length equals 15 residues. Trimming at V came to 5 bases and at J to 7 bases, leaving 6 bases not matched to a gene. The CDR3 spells CASSPGTGGYNEQFF. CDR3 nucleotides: TGTGCCAGCAGTCCCGGGACAGGGGGCTATAATGAGCAGTTCTTC.

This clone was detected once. CDR3 sequence reads: CASSVGLAGGGNEQFF. In DNA form, the CDR3 reads TGTGCCAGCAGCGTAGGACTAGCGGGGGGCGGCAATGAGCAGTTCTTC. The chain recombines TRBV9 with TRBJ2-1; the match to TRBD2 covers 13 bases. Trimming removed 0 bases from V and 6 bases from J; junction bases left unmatched: 3. The V gene's germline CDR1 is SGDLS and CDR2 YYNGEE. The CDR3 runs to 16 residues.

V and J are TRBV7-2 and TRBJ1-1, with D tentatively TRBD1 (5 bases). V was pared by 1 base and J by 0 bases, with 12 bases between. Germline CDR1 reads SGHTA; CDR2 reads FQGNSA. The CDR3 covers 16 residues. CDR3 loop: CASSLVRPGLNTEAFF. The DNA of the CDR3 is TGTGCCAGCAGCTTAGTTCGTCCAGGGTTGAACACTGAAGCTTTCTTT.

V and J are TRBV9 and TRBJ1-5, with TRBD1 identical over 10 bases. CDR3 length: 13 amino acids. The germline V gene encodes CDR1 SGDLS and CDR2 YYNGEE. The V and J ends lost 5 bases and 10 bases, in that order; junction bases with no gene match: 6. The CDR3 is CASSDTTGGPQHF. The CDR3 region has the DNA TGTGCCAGCAGTGACACGACAGGGGGCCCCCAGCATTTT.

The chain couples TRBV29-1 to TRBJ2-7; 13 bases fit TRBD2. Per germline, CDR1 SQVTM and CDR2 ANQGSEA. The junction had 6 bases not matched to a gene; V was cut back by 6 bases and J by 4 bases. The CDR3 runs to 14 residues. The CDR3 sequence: CSVAGTSGKYEQYF. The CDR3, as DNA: TGCAGCGTAGCCGGGACTAGCGGGAAGTACGAGCAGTACTTC.

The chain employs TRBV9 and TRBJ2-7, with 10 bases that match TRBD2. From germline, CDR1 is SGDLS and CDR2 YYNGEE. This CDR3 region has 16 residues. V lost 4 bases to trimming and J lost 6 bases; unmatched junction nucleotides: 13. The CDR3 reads CASSPTLLAGEGEQYF. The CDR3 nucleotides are TGTGCCAGCAGCCCAACCTTGCTAGCGGGAGAGGGCGAGCAGTACTTC.

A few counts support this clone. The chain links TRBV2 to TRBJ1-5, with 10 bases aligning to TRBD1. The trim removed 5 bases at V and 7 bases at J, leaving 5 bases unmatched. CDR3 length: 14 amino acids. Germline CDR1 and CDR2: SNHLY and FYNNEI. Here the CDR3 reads CASSSTGGSQPQHF. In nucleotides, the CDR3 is TGTGCCAGCAGTTCGACAGGGGGCAGCCAGCCCCAGCATTTT.

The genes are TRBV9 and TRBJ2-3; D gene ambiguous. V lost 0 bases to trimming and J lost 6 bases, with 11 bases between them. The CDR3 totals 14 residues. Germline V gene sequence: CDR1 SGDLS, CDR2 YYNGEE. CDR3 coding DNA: TGTGCCAGCAGCGTAGGATCAGGAAGTGATACGCAGTATTTT. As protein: CASSVGSGSDTQYF.

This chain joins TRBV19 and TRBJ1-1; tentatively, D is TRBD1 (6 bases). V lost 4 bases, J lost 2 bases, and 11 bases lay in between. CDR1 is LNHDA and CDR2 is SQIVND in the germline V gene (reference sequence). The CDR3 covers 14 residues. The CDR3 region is CASSTRQDNTEAFF. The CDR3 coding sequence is TGTGCCAGTAGTACTCGACAGGACAACACTGAAGCTTTCTTT.

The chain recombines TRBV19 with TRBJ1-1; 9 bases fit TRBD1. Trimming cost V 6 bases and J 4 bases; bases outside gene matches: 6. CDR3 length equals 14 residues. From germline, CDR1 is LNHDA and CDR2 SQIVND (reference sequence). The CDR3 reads CASSSGTGFTEAFF. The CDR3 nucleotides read TGTGCCAGTAGCTCCGGGACAGGGTTCACTGAAGCTTTCTTT.

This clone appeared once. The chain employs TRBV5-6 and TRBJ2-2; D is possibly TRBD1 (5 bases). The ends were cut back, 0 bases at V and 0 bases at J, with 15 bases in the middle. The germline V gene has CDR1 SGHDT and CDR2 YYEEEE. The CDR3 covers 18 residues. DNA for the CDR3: TGTGCCAGCAGCTTGGGGTTGGTTGCGGACACGAACACCGGGGAGCTGTTTTTT. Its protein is CASSLGLVADTNTGELFF.

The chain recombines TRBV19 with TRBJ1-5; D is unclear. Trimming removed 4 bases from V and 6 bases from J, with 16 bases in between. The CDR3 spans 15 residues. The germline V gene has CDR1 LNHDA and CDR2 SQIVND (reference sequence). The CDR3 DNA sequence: TGTGCCAGTAGTAGATCGGGTGAGGGTAGTCAGCCCCAGCATTTT. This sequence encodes CASSRSGEGSQPQHF.

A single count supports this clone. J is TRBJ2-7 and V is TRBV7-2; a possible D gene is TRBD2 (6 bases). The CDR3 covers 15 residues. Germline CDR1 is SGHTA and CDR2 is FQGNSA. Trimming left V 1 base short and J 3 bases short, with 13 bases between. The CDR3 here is CASSLGYMGLYEQYF. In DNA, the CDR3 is TGTGCCAGCAGCTTAGGGTACATGGGACTCTACGAGCAGTACTTC.

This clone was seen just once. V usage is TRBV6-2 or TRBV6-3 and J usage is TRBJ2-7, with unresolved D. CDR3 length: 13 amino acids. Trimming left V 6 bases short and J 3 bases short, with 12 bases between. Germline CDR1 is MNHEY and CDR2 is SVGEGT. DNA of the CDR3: TGTGCCAGCAGCCAAAACCCAGGCTACGAGCAGTACTTC. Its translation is CASSQNPGYEQYF.

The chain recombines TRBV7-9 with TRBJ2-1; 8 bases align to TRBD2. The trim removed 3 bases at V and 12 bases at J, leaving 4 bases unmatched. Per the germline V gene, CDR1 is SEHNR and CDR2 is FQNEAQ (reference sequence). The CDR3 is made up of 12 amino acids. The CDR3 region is CASSFAGGSQFF. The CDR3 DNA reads TGTGCCAGCAGCTTCGCGGGAGGATCGCAGTTCTTC.

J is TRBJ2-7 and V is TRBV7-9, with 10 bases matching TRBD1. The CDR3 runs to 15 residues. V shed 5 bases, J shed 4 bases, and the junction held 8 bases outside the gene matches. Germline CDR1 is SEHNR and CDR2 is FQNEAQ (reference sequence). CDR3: CASSPWTGGGYEQYF. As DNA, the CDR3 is TGTGCCAGCAGCCCTTGGACAGGGGGAGGATACGAGCAGTACTTC.

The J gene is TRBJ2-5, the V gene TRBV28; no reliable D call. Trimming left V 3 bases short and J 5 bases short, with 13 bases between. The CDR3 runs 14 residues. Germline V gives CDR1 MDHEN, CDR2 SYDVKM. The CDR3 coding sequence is TGTGCCAGCAGTTTGCTCGCCGGGTTGGAGACCCAGTACTTC. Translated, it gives CASSLLAGLETQYF.

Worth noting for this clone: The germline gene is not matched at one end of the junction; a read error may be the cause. CDR3 DNA sequence: TGTGCCAGCAGTTTTACCACCGGGACAGCTAAGATTTTT. This sequence encodes CASSFTTGTAKIF. The chain carries TRBV6-6 and TRBJ1-4; 7 bases are shared with TRBD1. The CDR3 sequence is 13 residues long. From germline, CDR1 is MNHNY and CDR2 SVGAGI (reference sequence).

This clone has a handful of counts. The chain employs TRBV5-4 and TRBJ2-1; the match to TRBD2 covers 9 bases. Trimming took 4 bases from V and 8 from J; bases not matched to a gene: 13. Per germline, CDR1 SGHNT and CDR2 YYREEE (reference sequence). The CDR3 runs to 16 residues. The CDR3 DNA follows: TGTGCCAGCAGCCTCTGGGCGGGAGGGCCTTTAGATGAGCAGTTCTTC. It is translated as CASSLWAGGPLDEQFF.

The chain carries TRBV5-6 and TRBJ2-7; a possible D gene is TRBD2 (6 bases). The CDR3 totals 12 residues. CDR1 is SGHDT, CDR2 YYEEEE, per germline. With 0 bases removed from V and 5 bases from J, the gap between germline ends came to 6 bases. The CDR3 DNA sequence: TGTGCCAGCAGCTTGGCGGGGGACGAGCAGTACTTC. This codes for CASSLAGDEQYF.

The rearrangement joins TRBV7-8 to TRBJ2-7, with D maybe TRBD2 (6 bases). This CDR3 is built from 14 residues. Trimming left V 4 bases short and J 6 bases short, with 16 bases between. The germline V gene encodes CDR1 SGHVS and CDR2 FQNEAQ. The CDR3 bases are TGTGCCAGCAGCTCGACTAGTCGTTTTTCCGAGCAGTACTTC. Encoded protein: CASSSTSRFSEQYF.

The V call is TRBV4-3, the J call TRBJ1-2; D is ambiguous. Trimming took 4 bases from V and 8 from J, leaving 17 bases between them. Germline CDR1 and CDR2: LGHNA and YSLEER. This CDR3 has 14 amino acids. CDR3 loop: CASSPTILMSGYTF. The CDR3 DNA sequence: TGCGCCAGCAGCCCAACGATACTGATGTCCGGCTACACCTTC.

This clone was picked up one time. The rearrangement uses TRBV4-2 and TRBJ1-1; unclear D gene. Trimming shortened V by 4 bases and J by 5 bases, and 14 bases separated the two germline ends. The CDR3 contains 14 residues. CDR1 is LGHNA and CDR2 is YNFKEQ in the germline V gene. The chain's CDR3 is CASSRPVEWTEAFF. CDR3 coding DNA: TGTGCCAGCAGCCGTCCGGTAGAGTGGACTGAAGCTTTCTTT.

In DNA form, the CDR3 reads TGTGCCAGCAGCTTTGGTGGCGGGACGAACGTTTACGAGCAGTACTTC. Translation gives CASSFGGGTNVYEQYF. The gene calls are TRBV5-4 and TRBJ2-7; a weak D match, TRBD2 (6 bases). Germline V gene sequence: CDR1 SGHNT, CDR2 YYREEE (reference sequence). The ends were cut back, 2 bases at V and 4 bases at J, with 19 bases in the middle. The CDR3 covers 16 residues.